This T cell receptor (beta chain) comes out of a study of T cells after posttransplantation cyclophosphamide. V gave up 5 bases and J gave up 3 bases; unmatched junction bases: 14. The CDR3 runs to 17 residues. Germline V lookup: CDR1 LNHDA, CDR2 SQIVND (reference sequence). Broader study findings: Skin or GI-infiltrating T cells shared few TRB sequences with blood. After PTCy, TRB diversity resembled that of CNI/methotrexate controls. Later post-transplant blood repertoires were often dominated by donor CD8+ memory clones.

For this clone: Its antigen is unidentified.

The naive gate required viable CD3+CD4+ or CD3+CD8+ cells with CCR7+CD45RA+CD45RO-CD95-CD27+CD28+ phenotype. Peripheral blood was collected from the related graft donor on the marrow donation day. Only in-frame clones appear in the TCRdb table, and some are missing; sequencing was by immunoSEQ multiplex PCR. The data show 34,000 or so clones, over 75% seen once. The source material was naive CD4+ T cells sorted from blood. The gene calls are TRBV19 and TRBJ1-2; TRBD1 agrees at 8 bases. The clonotype originates from a man between 25 and 39 years old in good health and a related stem cell transplant donor. As DNA, the CDR3 is TGTGCCAGTAGTTCCGACAGGGGCCGCCCTCCTTACTATGGCTACACCTTC. The encoded protein is CASSSDRGRPPYYGYTF.